This TCR beta chain was obtained from a study of post-analysis software for immune sequencing data. For the study at large: Relapsing-remitting, secondary progressive and progressive-relapsing courses of multiple sclerosis were included.

General study results and limits: Compared with controls, patients had more of about five TRBV segments, including TRBV5-6, TRBV5-1 and TRBV20-1. Samples sharing a preparation batch grouped tightly together when assessed by F measure. Versus controls, multiple sclerosis patients showed significantly lower diversity (normalized Chao1).

The CDR3 runs to 15 residues. V shed 0 bases, J shed 6 bases, and the junction held 5 bases outside the gene matches. Looked up from germline, CDR1 is SGHRS and CDR2 is YFSETQ. In this sample, this clonotype turned up many times. Its target is not known. Unique molecular identifiers featured in each of the TCR beta cDNA libraries. Roughly 0.5 million cDNA molecules were obtained from roughly 1 to 10 million T cells. TCRdb independently ran MiXCR on the PCR reads; one entry per CDR3 protein. The sample contains about half a million distinct CDR3 sequences, around 40% of which appear only once. The receptor comes from a girl aged 10-17 years with multiple sclerosis. Sequenced sample: blood. The chain combines TRBV5-1 with TRBJ1-4, with 7 nucleotides matching TRBD1. The CDR3 sequence is CASSLEPGGDEKLFF. The DNA for the CDR3 is TGCGCCAGCAGCTTGGAGCCAGGGGGTGATGAAAAACTGTTTTTT.